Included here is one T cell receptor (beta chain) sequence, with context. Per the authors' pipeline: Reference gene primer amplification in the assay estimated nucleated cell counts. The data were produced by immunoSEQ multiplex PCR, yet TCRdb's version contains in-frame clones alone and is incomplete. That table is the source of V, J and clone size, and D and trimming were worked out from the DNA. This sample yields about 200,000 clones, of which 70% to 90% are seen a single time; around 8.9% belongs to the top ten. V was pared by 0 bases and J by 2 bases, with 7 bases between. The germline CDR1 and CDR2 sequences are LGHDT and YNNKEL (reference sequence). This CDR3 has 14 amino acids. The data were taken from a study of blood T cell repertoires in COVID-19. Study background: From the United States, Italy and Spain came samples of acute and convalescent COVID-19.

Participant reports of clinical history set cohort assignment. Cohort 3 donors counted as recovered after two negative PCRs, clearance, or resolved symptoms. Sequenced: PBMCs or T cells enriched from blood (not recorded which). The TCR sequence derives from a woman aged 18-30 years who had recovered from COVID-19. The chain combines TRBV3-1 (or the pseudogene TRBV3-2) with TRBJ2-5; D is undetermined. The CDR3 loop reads CASSQEVRQETQYF. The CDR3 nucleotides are TGTGCCAGCAGCCAAGAGGTCAGACAAGAGACCCAGTACTTC.